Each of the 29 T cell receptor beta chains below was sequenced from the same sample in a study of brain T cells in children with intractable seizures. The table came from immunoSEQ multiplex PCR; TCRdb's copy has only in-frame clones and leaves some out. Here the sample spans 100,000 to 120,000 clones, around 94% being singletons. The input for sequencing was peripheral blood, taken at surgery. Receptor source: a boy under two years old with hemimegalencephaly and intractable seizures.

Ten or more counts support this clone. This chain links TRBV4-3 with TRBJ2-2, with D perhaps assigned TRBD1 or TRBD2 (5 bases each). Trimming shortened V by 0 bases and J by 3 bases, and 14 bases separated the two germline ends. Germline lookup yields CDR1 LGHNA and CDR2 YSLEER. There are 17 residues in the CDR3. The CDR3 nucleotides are TGCGCCAGCAGCCAAGATGTGGGGGTTGGGGACACCGGGGAGCTGTTTTTT. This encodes CASSQDVGVGDTGELFF.

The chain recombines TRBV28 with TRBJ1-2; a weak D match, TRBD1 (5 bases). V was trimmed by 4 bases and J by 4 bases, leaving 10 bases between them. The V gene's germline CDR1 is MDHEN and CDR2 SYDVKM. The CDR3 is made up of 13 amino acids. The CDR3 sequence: CASSSGRAYGYTF. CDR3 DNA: TGTGCCAGCAGTTCGGGACGAGCCTATGGCTACACCTTC.

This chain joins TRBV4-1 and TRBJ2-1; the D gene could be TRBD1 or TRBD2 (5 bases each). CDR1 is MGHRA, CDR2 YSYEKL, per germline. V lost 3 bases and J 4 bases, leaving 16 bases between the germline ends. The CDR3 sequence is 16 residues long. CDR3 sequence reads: CASSQFGPGTYNEQFF. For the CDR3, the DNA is TGCGCCAGCAGCCAGTTCGGACCGGGGACGTACAATGAGCAGTTCTTC.

In DNA, the CDR3 is TGTGCCAGCGGAGGACAGGGAGGGTTAGGATATGGCTACACCTTC. Protein sequence: CASGGQGGLGYGYTF. The chain is built from TRBV6-5 and TRBJ1-2; 8 nucleotides agree with TRBD1. The CDR3 contains 15 residues. V was clipped by 8 bases and J by 5 bases; unmatched bases: 13. Looked up from germline, CDR1 is MNHEY and CDR2 is SVGAGI.

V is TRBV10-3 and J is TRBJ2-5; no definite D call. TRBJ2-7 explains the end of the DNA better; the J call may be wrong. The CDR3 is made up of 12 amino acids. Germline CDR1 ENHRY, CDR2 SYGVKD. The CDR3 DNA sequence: TGTGCCATCAGTGAACATCGGTACGAGCAGTACTTC. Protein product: CAISEHRYEQYF.

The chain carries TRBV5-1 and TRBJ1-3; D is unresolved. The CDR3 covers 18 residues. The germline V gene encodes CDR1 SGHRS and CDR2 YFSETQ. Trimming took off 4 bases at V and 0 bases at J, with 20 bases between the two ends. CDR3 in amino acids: CASSRAPVSPDSGNTIYF. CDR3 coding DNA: TGCGCCAGCAGCAGGGCCCCCGTATCGCCGGACTCTGGAAACACCATATATTTT.

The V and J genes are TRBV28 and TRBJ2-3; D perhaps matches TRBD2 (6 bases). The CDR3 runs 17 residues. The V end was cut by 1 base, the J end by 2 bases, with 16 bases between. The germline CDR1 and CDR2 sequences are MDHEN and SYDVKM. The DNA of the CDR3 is TGTGCCAGCAGTTTATCGGGACTCTCCGCTATCACAGATACGCAGTATTTT. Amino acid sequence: CASSLSGLSAITDTQYF.

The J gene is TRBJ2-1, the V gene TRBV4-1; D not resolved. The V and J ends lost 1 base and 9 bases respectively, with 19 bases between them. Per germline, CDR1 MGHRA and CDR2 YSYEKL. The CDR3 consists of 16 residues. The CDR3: CASSQGVSFRPCEQFF. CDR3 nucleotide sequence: TGCGCCAGCAGCCAAGGGGTTTCGTTTAGACCCTGTGAGCAGTTCTTC.

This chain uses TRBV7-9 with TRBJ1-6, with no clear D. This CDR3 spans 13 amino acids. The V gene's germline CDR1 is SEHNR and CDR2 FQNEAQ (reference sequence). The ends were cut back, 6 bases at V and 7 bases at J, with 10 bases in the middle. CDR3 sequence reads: CASSPESNSPLHF. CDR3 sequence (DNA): TGTGCCAGCAGTCCAGAGTCCAATTCACCCCTCCACTTT.

CDR3 protein: CASSQGVSRGYTPKYQPQHF. The CDR3 DNA sequence: TGTGCCAGCAGCCAAGGGGTAAGCAGGGGGTATACCCCGAAATATCAGCCCCAGCATTTT. The V gene is TRBV4-2, the J gene TRBJ1-5; 7 nucleotides agree with TRBD1. Germline CDR1 LGHNA, CDR2 YNFKEQ. J gave up 5 bases and V 1 base, and 20 bases lay outside the gene matches. The length of the CDR3 is 20 residues.

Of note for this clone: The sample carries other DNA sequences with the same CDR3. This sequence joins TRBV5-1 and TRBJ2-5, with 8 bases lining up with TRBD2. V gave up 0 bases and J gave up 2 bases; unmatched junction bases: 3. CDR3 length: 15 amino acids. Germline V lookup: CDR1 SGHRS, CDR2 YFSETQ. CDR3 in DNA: TGCGCCAGCAGCTTGGGGTTAGCGGGACAAGAGACCCAGTACTTC. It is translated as CASSLGLAGQETQYF.

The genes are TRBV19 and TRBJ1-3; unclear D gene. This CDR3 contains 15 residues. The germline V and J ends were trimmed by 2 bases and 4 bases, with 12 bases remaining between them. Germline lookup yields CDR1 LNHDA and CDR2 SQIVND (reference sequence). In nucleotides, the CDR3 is TGTGCCAGTAGTATACAATTGCCAGGAGGAAACACCATATATTTT. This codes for CASSIQLPGGNTIYF. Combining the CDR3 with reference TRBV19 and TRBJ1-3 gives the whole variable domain DGGITQSPKYLFRKEGQNVTLSCEQNLNHDAMYWYRQDPGQGLRLIYYSQIVNDFQKGDIAEGYSVSREKKESFPLTVTSAQKNPTAFYLCASSIQLPGGNTIYFGEGSWLTVV.

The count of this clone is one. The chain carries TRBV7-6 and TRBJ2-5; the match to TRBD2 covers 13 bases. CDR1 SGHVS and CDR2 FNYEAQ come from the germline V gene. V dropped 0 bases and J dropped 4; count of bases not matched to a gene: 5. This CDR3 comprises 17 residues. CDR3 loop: CASSLALLAGGGETQYF. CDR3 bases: TGTGCCAGCAGCTTAGCTCTACTAGCGGGAGGGGGAGAGACCCAGTACTTC.

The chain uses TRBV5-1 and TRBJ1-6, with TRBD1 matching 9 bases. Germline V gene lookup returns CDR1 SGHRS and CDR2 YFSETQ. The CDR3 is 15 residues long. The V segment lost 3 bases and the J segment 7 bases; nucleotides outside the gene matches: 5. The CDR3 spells CASSYRGTGNSPLHF. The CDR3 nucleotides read TGCGCCAGCAGCTATCGAGGGACAGGGAATTCACCCCTCCACTTT.

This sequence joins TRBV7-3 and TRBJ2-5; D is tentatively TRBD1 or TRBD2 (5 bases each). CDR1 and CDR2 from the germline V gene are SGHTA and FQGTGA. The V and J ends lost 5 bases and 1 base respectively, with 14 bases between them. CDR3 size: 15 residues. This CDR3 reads CASSRDRCFQETQYF. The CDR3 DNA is TGTGCCAGCAGCCGGGACCGCTGCTTCCAAGAGACCCAGTACTTC.

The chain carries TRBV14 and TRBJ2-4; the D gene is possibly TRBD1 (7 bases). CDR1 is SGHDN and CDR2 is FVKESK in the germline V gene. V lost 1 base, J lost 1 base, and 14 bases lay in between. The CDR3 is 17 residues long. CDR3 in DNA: TGTGCCAGCAGCCAAGGAGGAGGGGACAGTGCCAAAAACATTCAGTACTTC. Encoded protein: CASSQGGGDSAKNIQYF.

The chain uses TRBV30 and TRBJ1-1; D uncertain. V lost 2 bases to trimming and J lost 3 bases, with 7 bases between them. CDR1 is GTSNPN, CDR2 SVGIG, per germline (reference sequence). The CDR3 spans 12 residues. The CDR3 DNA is TGTGCCTGGAGTTTTAGCCACACTGAAGCTTTCTTT. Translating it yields CAWSFSHTEAFF.

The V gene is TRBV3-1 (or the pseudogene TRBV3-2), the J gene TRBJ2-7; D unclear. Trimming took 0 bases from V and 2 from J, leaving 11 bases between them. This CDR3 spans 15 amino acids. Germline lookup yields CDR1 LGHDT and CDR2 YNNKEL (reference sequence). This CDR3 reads CASSQDFDNPYEQYF. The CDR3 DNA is TGTGCCAGCAGCCAAGACTTCGACAATCCCTACGAGCAGTACTTC.

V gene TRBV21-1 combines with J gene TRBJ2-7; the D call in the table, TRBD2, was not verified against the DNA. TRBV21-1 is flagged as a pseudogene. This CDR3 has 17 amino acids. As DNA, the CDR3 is TGTGCCAGCAGCAATCAGCGACTAGCGGGAGGATCCTACGAGCAGTACTTC. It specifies CASSNQRLAGGSYEQYF.

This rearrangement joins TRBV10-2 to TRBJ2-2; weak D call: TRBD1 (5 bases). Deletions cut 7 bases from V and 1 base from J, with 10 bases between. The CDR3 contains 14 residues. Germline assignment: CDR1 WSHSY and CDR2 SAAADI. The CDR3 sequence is CASTQGVNTGELFF. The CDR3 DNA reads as TGCGCCAGCACTCAGGGCGTGAACACCGGGGAGCTGTTTTTT.

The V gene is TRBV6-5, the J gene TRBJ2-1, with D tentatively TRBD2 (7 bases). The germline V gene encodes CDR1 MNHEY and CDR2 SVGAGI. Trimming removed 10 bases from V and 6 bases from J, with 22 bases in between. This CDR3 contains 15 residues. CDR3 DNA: TGTGCCACCAAGTTAGGGGGGGGCGAAGGCAATGAGCAGTTCTTC. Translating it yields CATKLGGGEGNEQFF.

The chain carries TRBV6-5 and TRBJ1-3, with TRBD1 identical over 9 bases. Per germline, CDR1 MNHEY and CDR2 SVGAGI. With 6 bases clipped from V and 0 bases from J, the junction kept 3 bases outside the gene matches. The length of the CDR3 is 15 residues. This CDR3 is CASRLTGGSGNTIYF. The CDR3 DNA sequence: TGTGCCAGCAGGTTGACAGGGGGCTCTGGAAACACCATATATTTT.

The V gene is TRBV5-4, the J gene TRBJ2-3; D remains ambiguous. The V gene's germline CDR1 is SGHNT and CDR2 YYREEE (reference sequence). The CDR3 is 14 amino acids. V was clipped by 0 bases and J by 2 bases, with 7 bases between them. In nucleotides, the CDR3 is TGTGCCAGCAGCTTGGCCACCTACACAGATACGCAGTATTTT. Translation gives CASSLATYTDTQYF.

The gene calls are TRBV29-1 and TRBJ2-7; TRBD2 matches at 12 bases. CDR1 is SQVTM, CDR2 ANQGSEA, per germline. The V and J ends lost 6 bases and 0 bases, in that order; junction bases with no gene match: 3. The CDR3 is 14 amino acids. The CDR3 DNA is TGCAGCGTGGGACTAGCGGGTCACTCCTACGAGCAGTACTTC. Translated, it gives CSVGLAGHSYEQYF.

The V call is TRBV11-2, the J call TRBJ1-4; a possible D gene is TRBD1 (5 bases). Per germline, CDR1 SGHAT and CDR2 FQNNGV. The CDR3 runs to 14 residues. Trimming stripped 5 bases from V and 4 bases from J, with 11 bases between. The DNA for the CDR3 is TGTGCCAGCAGCCCCGGGGGATTTAATGAAAAACTGTTTTTT. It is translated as CASSPGGFNEKLFF.

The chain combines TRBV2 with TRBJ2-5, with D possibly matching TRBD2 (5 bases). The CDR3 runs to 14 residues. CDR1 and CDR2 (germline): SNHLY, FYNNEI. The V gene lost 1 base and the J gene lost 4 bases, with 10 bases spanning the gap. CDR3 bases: TGTGCCAGCAGTGAAGGGACTTATAGAGAGACCCAGTACTTC. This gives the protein CASSEGTYRETQYF.

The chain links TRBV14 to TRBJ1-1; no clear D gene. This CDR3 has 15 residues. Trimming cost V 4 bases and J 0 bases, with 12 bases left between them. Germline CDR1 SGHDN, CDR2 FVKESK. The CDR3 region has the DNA TGTGCCAGCAGCCCCCCTCCGGCTCTGAACACTGAAGCTTTCTTT. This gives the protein CASSPPPALNTEAFF.

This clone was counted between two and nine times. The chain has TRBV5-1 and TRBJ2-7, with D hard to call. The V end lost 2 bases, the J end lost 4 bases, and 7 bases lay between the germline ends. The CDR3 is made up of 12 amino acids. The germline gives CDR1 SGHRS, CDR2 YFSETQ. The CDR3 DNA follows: TGCGCCAGCAGCTTCATAGGGTACGAGCAGTACTTC. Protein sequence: CASSFIGYEQYF. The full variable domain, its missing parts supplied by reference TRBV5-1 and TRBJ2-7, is KAGVTQTPRYLIKTRGQQVTLSCSPISGHRSVSWYQQTPGQGLQFLFEYFSETQRNKGNFPGRFSGRQFSNSRSEMNVSTLELGDSALYLCASSFIGYEQYFGPGTRLTVT.

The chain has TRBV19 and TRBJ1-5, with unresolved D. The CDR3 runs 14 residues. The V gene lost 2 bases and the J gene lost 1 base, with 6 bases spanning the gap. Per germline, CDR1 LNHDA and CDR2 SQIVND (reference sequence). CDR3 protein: CASSIIGSNQPQHF. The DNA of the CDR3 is TGTGCCAGTAGTATAATAGGGAGCAATCAGCCCCAGCATTTT.